This note documents a single TCR beta chain sequence. Source study methods: Estimated nucleated cell counts came from reference gene primer amplification. Clones were sequenced by immunoSEQ multiplex PCR, and TCRdb holds only the in-frame ones, with some missing. The V and J calls and clone size come from that table; D and trimming were worked out from the DNA. The table includes around 500,000 clones, 80% to 90% detected once. These data originate in a study of blood T cell repertoires in COVID-19. Study-wide background: Sites in the United States, Italy and Spain provided acute and convalescent COVID-19 samples.

The CDR3 runs 13 residues. Trimming cost V 3 bases and J 5 bases, with 11 bases left between them. Germline CDR1 and CDR2: SGHRS and YFSETQ. The V and J genes are TRBV5-1 and TRBJ1-2; tentatively, D is TRBD1 (6 bases). This TCR was sampled from a human donor in a cohort sampled during active COVID-19. Sequencing was performed on peripheral blood. The CDR3 here is CASSWDMGYGYTF. CDR3 DNA: TGCGCCAGCAGCTGGGACATGGGGTATGGCTACACCTTC.